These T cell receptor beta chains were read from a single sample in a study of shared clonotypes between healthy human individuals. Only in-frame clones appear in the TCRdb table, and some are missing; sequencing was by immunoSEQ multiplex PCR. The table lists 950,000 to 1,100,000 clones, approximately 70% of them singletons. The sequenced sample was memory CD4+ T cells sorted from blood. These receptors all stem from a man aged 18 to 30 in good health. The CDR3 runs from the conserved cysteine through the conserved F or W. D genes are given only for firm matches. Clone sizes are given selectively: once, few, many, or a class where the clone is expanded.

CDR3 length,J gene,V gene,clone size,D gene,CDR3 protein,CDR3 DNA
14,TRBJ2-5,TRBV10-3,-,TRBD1,CATSGTGGGETQYF,TGTGCCACCTCCGGGACAGGGGGCGGAGAGACCCAGTACTTC
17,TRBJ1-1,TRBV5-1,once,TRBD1,CASSGGTGEMRNTEAFF,TGCGCCAGCAGCGGTGGGACAGGGGAGATGAGGAACACTGAAGCTTTCTTT
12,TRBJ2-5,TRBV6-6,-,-,CASSYVQETQYF,TGTGCCAGCAGTTACGTTCAAGAGACCCAGTACTTC
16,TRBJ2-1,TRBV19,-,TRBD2,CASSIGRTSGGNEQFF,TGTGCCAGTAGTATAGGCCGGACTAGCGGGGGGAATGAGCAGTTCTTC
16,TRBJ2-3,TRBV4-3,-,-,CASSQAPAPSTDTQYF,TGCGCCAGCAGCCAAGCTCCTGCGCCTAGCACAGATACGCAGTATTTT
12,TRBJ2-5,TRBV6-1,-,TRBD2,CLSGGGRETQYF,TGTCTTAGCGGGGGTGGTCGGGAGACCCAGTACTTC
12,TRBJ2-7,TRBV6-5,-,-,CASTGARYEQYF,TGTGCCAGCACCGGGGCGCGGTACGAGCAGTACTTC
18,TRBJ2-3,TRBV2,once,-,CASSEALGQGGKTDTQYF,TGTGCCAGCAGTGAAGCGCTTGGGCAGGGGGGGAAGACAGATACGCAGTATTTT
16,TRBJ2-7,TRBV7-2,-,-,CASSLGNPGLPYEQYF,TGTGCCAGCAGCTTGGGGAACCCGGGACTCCCCTACGAGCAGTACTTC
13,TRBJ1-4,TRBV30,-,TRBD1,CAWSGTGNEKLFF,TGTGCCTGGAGCGGGACAGGGAATGAAAAACTGTTTTTT
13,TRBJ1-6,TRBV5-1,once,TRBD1,CASKGQGDSPLHF,TGCGCCAGCAAAGGACAGGGGGACTCACCCCTCCACTTT
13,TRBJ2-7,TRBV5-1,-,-,CASRGDISYEQYF,TGCGCCAGCAGGGGGGACATCTCCTACGAGCAGTACTTC
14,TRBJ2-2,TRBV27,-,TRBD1,CASRGTGETGELFF,TGTGCCAGCAGGGGGACAGGGGAAACCGGGGAGCTGTTTTTT
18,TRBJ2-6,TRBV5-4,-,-,CASSHPRQGSSGANVLTF,TGTGCCAGCAGCCACCCTAGGCAGGGAAGCTCTGGGGCCAACGTCCTGACTTTC
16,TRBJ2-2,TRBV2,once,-,CASSTDRVRFAGELFF,TGTGCCAGCAGTACAGACAGAGTCAGGTTTGCCGGGGAGCTGTTTTTT
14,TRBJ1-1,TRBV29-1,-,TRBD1,CSVGGDRGGSEAFF,TGCAGCGTTGGAGGGGACAGGGGAGGTTCTGAAGCTTTCTTT
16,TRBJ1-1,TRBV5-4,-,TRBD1,CASSLGQGALNTEAFF,TGTGCCAGCAGCTTGGGGCAGGGGGCCCTGAACACTGAAGCTTTCTTT
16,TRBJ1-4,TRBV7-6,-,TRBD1,CASSSEGTRGYEKLFF,TGTGCCAGCAGCTCCGAGGGAACCAGGGGGTATGAAAAACTGTTTTTT
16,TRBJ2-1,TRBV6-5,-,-,CASSSTVGGSYNEQFF,TGTGCCAGCAGTTCCACGGTTGGGGGGTCCTACAATGAGCAGTTCTTC
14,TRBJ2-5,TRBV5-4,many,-,CASSRVGARETQYF,TGTGCCAGCAGCAGGGTGGGGGCCCGGGAGACCCAGTACTTC
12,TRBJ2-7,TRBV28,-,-,CASTVSGDEQYF,TGTGCCAGCACCGTGTCCGGCGACGAGCAGTACTTC
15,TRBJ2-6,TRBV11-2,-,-,CASSLAFSGANVLTF,TGTGCCAGCAGCTTAGCCTTCTCTGGGGCCAACGTCCTGACTTTC
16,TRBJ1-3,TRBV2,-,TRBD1,CASRLRDSLSGNTIYF,TGTGCCAGCAGGCTACGGGACAGTCTATCTGGAAACACCATATATTTT
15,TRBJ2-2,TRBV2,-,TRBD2,CASRSWGGGTGELFF,TGTGCCAGCCGCTCTTGGGGCGGGGGTACCGGGGAGCTGTTTTTT
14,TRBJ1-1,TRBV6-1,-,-,CASSLTWTNTEAFF,TGTGCCAGCAGTCTCACCTGGACGAACACTGAAGCTTTCTTT
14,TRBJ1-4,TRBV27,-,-,CASTQRGSNEKLFF,TGTGCCAGCACCCAGAGGGGATCTAATGAAAAACTGTTTTTT
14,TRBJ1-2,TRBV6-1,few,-,CASNLDRKNYGYTF,TGTGCCAGCAACTTAGACAGGAAAAACTATGGCTACACCTTC
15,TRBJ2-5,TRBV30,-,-,CAWSVYPTRGETQYF,TGTGCCTGGAGTGTATATCCCACCCGGGGAGAGACCCAGTACTTC
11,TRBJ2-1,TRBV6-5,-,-,CASSYGNEQFF,TGTGCCAGCAGTTACGGTAATGAGCAGTTCTTC
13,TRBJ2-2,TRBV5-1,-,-,CASSARNTGELFF,TGCGCCAGCAGCGCCAGGAACACCGGGGAGCTGTTTTTT
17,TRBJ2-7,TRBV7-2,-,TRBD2,CASSKTGTSGSLYEQYF,TGTGCCAGCAGCAAAACCGGGACTAGCGGGAGTCTCTACGAGCAGTACTTC
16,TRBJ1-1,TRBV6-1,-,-,CASSENGPMMNTEAFF,TGTGCCAGCAGTGAAAACGGACCGATGATGAACACTGAAGCTTTCTTT
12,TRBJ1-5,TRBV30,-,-,CAWSVRGQPQHF,TGTGCCTGGAGTGTAAGGGGTCAGCCCCAGCATTTT